Shown below are 9 T cell receptor beta chains from a single sample sequenced in a study of neurological immune-mediated disorders. Each CDR3 protein is one row after TCRdb ran MiXCR on the 5' RACE reads. The sample lists approximately 40,000 distinct CDR3 sequences; 10% to 13% were seen once. The sequencing input was PBMCs. The receptors derive from a woman aged 25-40 years with HTLV-1-associated myelopathy (HAM/TSP).

This clonotype has a handful of counts. V gene TRBV4-2 combines with J gene TRBJ2-1; D remains ambiguous. Germline V gene sequence: CDR1 LGHNA, CDR2 YNFKEQ. The CDR3 is made up of 16 amino acids. Trimming cost V 0 bases and J 0 bases, with 9 bases left between them. This CDR3 is CASSQDLGSSYNEQFF. The CDR3 bases are TGTGCCAGCAGCCAAGATCTGGGCAGCTCCTACAATGAGCAGTTCTTC.

This clonotype was counted at least ten times. This sequence joins TRBV10-3 and TRBJ1-1; a possible D gene is TRBD1 (6 bases). From germline, CDR1 is ENHRY and CDR2 SYGVKD. Trimming took 4 bases from V and 4 from J, leaving 10 bases between them. The CDR3 runs to 13 residues. CDR3 in amino acids: CAISGGRGTEAFF. The CDR3 bases are TGTGCCATCAGTGGGGGGCGCGGCACTGAAGCTTTCTTT.

This clonotype was observed many times. This sequence joins TRBV5-1 and TRBJ2-5; D possibly corresponds to TRBD1 (6 bases). Germline CDR1 SGHRS, CDR2 YFSETQ. The CDR3 is 14 amino acids. V dropped 7 bases and J dropped 2 bases, with 15 bases sitting between them. The CDR3 DNA reads as TGCGCCAGCCACTTGGGCAGGGGACAAGAGACCCAGTACTTC. Its protein product is CASHLGRGQETQYF.

This clonotype has ten or more counts. The chain recombines TRBV6-5 with TRBJ1-4; D unclear. The CDR3 sequence is 12 residues long. Germline V lookup: CDR1 MNHEY, CDR2 SVGAGI. Trimming left V 0 bases short and J 14 bases short, with 10 bases between. The CDR3 bases are TGTGCCAGCAGTTACTCGGGCGGCCGGCTGTTTTTT. Protein product: CASSYSGGRLFF.

This clonotype occurred many times. The CDR3 spells CASSARPGQGNTEAFF. DNA for the CDR3: TGCGCCAGCAGCGCGCGACCGGGACAGGGGAACACTGAAGCTTTCTTT. This chain links TRBV5-1 with TRBJ1-1; 9 bases match TRBD1. The germline gives CDR1 SGHRS, CDR2 YFSETQ. Trimming removed 4 bases from V and 1 base from J; junction bases left unmatched: 8. There are 16 residues in the CDR3.

Ten or more counts support this clonotype. CDR3 nucleotides: TGTGCCTGGAGTGTAATCAGCAGGGCAGGGGTTTTAGGTGAGCAGTACTTC. The encoded protein is CAWSVISRAGVLGEQYF. J is TRBJ2-7 and V is TRBV30; TRBD1 might be the D (6 bases). The CDR3 has 17 residues. Germline values: CDR1 GTSNPN, CDR2 SVGIG (reference sequence). The V end lost 0 bases, the J end lost 7 bases, and 25 bases lay between the germline ends.

At least ten counts were recorded for this clonotype. The J gene is TRBJ2-7, the V gene TRBV20-1; TRBD1 matches 9 bases. The V gene end was trimmed by 6 bases and the J gene end by 6 bases; junction bases not matched to a gene: 15. The germline V gene has CDR1 DFQATT and CDR2 SNEGSKA (reference sequence). The CDR3 is 15 residues long. The CDR3 DNA reads as TGCAGTGCGGGGACAGGGTCGGTACTTGCGGGCGAGCAGTACTTC. Translation: CSAGTGSVLAGEQYF.

In this sample, this clonotype turned up many times. The CDR3 protein is CASSLAGPTEAFF. The CDR3 DNA reads as TGTGCCAGCAGCTTGGCAGGCCCCACTGAAGCTTTCTTT. The chain employs TRBV5-6 and TRBJ1-1; D ambiguous. This CDR3 is 13 amino acids long. Germline V lookup: CDR1 SGHDT, CDR2 YYEEEE. V was clipped by 0 bases and J by 4 bases, with 7 bases between them.

In its sample, this clonotype was seen many times. This chain joins TRBV20-1 and TRBJ2-1; 9 bases align to TRBD1. Germline trimming cut 3 bases from V and 2 bases from J; bases unmatched to any gene: 2. CDR3 size: 14 residues. Germline V gene data show CDR1 as DFQATT and CDR2 as SNEGSKA (reference sequence). CDR3 region: CSASRQGAYNEQFF. The CDR3 DNA reads TGCAGTGCTAGCCGACAGGGGGCCTACAATGAGCAGTTCTTC.